Following are 7 T cell receptor beta chains from one sample sequenced in a study of technical replicates of blood from a handful of donors. Measured with immunoSEQ multiplex PCR; TCRdb has only the in-frame clones, and not every one. The sample contains around 100,000 clones, 85% to 95% of which appear only once. Input material: T cells isolated from PBMCs. The receptors originated from a human donor in good health.

The rearrangement joins TRBV15 to TRBJ1-1, with D possibly matching TRBD1 (5 bases). The CDR3 is 16 residues long. Germline V gene lookup returns CDR1 LNHNV and CDR2 YYDKDF (reference sequence). V was pared by 0 bases and J by 5 bases, with 16 bases between. The CDR3, as DNA: TGTGCCACCAGCAGAGATGAGAGACGGCGGACAACTGAAGCTTTCTTT. It is translated as CATSRDERRRTTEAFF.

This clone was detected only once. This chain links TRBV10-3 with TRBJ1-2; the D is unclear. V lost 8 bases and J lost 2, with 12 bases in between. This CDR3 has 13 residues. Germline V CDR1 and CDR2: ENHRY, SYGVKD. CDR3 amino acids: CAIGSTENYGYTF. For the CDR3, the DNA is TGTGCCATCGGTTCCACGGAGAACTATGGCTACACCTTC.

V is TRBV7-9 and J is TRBJ2-1, with 9 bases aligning to TRBD1. The germline V gene encodes CDR1 SEHNR and CDR2 FQNEAQ (reference sequence). The trim removed 4 bases at V and 8 bases at J, leaving 9 bases unmatched. The CDR3 sequence is 15 residues long. CDR3: CASSYPGQGDYEQFF. The CDR3 coding sequence is TGTGCCAGCAGCTATCCGGGACAGGGAGATTATGAGCAGTTCTTC.

This clone was counted between two and nine times. In nucleotides, the CDR3 is TGTGCCAGCAGCGACGTTCGGGACAGGGGAGTTGAAGCTTTCTTT. Translating gives CASSDVRDRGVEAFF. The chain has TRBV7-2 and TRBJ1-1; TRBD1 matches at 10 bases. The germline V gene encodes CDR1 SGHTA and CDR2 FQGNSA. This CDR3 is 15 amino acids long. The V gene end was trimmed by 5 bases and the J gene end by 7 bases; junction bases not matched to a gene: 10.

The rearrangement joins TRBV12-5 to TRBJ2-1, with no clear D. Germline CDR1 LGHNT, CDR2 FRNRAP. The CDR3 consists of 13 residues. Deletions cut 3 bases from V and 0 bases from J, with 3 bases between. The CDR3 nucleotides are TGTGCTAGTGGTTTTAGCTCCTACAATGAGCAGTTCTTC. This sequence encodes CASGFSSYNEQFF.

J is TRBJ2-1 and V is TRBV6-5, with 9 bases identical to TRBD1. Germline values: CDR1 MNHEY, CDR2 SVGAGI. This CDR3 has 11 residues. V was clipped by 4 bases and J by 16 bases; unmatched bases: 5. The CDR3 bases are TGTGCCAGCAGTTCCGGGACAGGGCTATTCTTC. The encoded protein is CASSSGTGLFF.

The chain links TRBV27 to TRBJ2-1; D remains ambiguous. The ends were cut back, 4 bases at V and 6 bases at J, with 4 bases in the middle. The CDR3 has 11 amino acids. Per the germline V gene, CDR1 is MNHEY and CDR2 is SMNVEV (reference sequence). The CDR3 here is CASSYFNEQFF. CDR3 in DNA: TGTGCCAGCAGTTACTTCAATGAGCAGTTCTTC.